This T cell receptor (beta chain) was sequenced during a study of beta chain features in type 1 diabetes. On this clone: Its cognate antigen is unknown.

Whole-study results and caveats: Shorter TCRB CDR3s, moderately but significantly so, marked every one of the four CD4+ subsets in Type 1 diabetes patients. PCR might show a preference for shorter templates, equally across patients and controls. Cells that show high TCR expression could be over-represented by cDNA sequencing.

Since all of the isolated RNA was reverse transcribed, expressed TCRB transcripts were what got sequenced. Only in-frame clones appear in the TCRdb table, and some are missing; sequencing was by immunoSEQ multiplex PCR. The sample comprises about 410,000 clones, approximately 15% of which are singletons, and roughly 0.035% rests with the top ten. From germline, CDR1 is MNHEY and CDR2 SVGAGI. The CDR3 contains 15 residues. V lost 6 bases and J lost 1; bases outside the gene matches: 6. The chain carries TRBV6-5 and TRBJ1-1; TRBD1 matches at 9 bases. This TCR derives from a young man in good health. The sequenced material came from naive CD4+ T cells from blood. The chain's CDR3 is CASSHSGQGNTEAFF. CDR3 DNA: TGTGCCAGCAGCCACTCGGGACAGGGGAACACTGAAGCTTTCTTT.